The T cell receptor beta chain under discussion was sequenced for a study of response to subunit inactivated influenza vaccine (dated 2018 in TCRdb). Regarding the research as a whole: Deep quantitative profiling of the T cell receptor repertoire was used in the study to follow responses to a trivalent subunit inactivated influenza vaccine. The paper's findings and limits, for the study overall: According to the authors, only a limited number of new T cells may be recruited by each seasonal influenza vaccination.

The library was obtained by RT-PCR. TCRdb shows the sequencer as Illumina HiSeq 2500. TCRdb reworked the public reads: Q25 trimming with fastp, MiXCR clone assembly, productive beta chains retained. Rows are combined by CDR3 protein, so each entry shows the most common genes and DNA. A total of some 850,000 distinct CDR3 sequences appear in this sample, about 18% of them only once. About a tenth of the sample is taken by the ten largest. The CDR1 and CDR2 encoded by the germline V gene are SGHTA and FQGNSA. Counted from cysteine to phenylalanine, this CDR3 has 15 amino acids. CDR3 DNA is the only sequence kept; it has 45 bases, read in frame from the first base. The junction shows trimming of 1 base on V and 6 bases on J, plus 14 bases between the germline ends. This clonotype was seen only a few times. Its antigen specificity is not known. No base-level quality is on record; no much larger clone is a single base apart.

The source material was PBMCs from blood, sampled about 5 days after vaccination. This sequence originates from a man aged 50 to 60 who received an inactivated influenza vaccine. Donor details come from another sample of the same person, matched by shared clones. The sequence joins TRBV7-2 to TRBJ2-3; the D gene cannot be named for sure. This receptor has the CDR3 CASSLGLVFLDTQYF. The DNA sequence is as follows: TGTGCCAGCAGCTTAGGGCTAGTTTTTTTGGATACGCAGTATTTT. Outside the CDR3, residues come from the reference TRBV7-2 and TRBJ2-3 proteins, so the full variable domain is: GAGVSQSPSNKVTEKGKDVELRCDPISGHTALYWYRQSLGQGLEFLIYFQGNSAPDKSGLPSDRFSAERTGGSVSTLTIQRTQQEDSAVYLCASSLGLVFLDTQYFGPGTRLTVL.